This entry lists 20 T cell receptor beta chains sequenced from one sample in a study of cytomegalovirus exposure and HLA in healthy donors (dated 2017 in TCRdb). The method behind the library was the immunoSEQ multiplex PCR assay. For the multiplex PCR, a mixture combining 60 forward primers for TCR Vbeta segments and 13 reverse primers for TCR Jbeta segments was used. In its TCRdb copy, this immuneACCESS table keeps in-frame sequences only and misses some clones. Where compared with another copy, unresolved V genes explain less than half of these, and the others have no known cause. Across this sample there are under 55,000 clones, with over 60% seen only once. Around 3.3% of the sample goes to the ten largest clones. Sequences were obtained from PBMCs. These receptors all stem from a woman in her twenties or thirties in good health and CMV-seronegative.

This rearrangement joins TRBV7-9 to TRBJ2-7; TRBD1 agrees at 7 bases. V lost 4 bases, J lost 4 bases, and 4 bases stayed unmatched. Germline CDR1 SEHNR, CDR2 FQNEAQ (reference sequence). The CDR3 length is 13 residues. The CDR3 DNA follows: TGTGCCAGCAGCTACGGGACAGCGTACGAGCAGTACTTC. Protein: CASSYGTAYEQYF.

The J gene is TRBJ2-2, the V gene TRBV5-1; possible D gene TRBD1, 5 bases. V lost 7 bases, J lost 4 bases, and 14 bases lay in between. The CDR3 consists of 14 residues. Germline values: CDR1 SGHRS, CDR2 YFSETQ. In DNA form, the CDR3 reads TGCGCCAGCTCCATCAGGGATTCCACCGGGGAGCTGTTTTTT. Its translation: CASSIRDSTGELFF.

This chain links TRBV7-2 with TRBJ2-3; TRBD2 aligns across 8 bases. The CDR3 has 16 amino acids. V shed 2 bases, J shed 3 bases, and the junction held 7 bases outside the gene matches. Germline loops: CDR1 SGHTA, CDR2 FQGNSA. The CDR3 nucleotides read TGTGCCAGCAGCTTACAAGCGGGGGCCCTAACAGATACGCAGTATTTT. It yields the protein CASSLQAGALTDTQYF.

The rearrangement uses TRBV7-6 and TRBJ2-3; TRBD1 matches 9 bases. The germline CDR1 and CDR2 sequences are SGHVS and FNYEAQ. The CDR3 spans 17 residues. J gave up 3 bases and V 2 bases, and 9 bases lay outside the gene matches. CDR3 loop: CASSLSEDRGVTDTQYF. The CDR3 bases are TGTGCCAGCAGCTTATCGGAGGACAGGGGAGTAACAGATACGCAGTATTTT.

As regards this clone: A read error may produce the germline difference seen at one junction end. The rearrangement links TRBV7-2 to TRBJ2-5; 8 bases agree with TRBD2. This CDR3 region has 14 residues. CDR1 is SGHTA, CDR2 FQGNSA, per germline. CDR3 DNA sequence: TGTGCCAGCAACTTAGGGACTAGTTTGGAGACCCAGTACTTC. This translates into CASNLGTSLETQYF. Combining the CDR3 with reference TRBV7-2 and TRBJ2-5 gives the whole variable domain GAGVSQSPSNKVTEKGKDVELRCDPISGHTALYWYRQSLGQGLEFLIYFQGNSAPDKSGLPSDRFSAERTGGSVSTLTIQRTQQEDSAVYLCASNLGTSLETQYFGPGTRLLVL.

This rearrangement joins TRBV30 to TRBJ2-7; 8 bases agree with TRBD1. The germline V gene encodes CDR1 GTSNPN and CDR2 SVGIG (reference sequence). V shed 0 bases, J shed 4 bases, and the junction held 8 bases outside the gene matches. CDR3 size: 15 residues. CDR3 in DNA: TGTGCCTGGAGTGTACGAAGGACAGGGTGGTACGAGCAGTACTTC. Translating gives CAWSVRRTGWYEQYF.

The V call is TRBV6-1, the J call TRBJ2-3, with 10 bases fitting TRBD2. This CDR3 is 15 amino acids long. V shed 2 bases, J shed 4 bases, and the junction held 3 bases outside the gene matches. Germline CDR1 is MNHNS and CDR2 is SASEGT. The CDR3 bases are TGTGCCAGCAGTGAACTAGCGGGGGAGGCAGATACGCAGTATTTT. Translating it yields CASSELAGEADTQYF.

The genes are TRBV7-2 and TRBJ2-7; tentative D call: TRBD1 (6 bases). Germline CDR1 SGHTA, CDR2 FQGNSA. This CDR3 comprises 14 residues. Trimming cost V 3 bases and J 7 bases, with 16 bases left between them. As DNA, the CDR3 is TGTGCCAGCAGCTTTGGACAGACCTCAGGGGAGCAGTACTTC. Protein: CASSFGQTSGEQYF.

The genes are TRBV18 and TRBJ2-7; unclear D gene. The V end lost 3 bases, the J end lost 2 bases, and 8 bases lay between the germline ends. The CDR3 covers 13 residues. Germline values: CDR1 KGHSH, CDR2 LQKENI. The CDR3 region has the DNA TGTGCCAGCTCACCTGACATAACCTACGAGCAGTACTTC. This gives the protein CASSPDITYEQYF.

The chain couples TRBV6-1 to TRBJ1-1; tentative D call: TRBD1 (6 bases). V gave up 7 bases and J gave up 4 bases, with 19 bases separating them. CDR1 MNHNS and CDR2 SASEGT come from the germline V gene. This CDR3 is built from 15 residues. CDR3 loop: CASTRDTTPGTEAFF. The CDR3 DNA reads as TGTGCCAGCACCCGGGACACAACTCCGGGCACTGAAGCTTTCTTT.

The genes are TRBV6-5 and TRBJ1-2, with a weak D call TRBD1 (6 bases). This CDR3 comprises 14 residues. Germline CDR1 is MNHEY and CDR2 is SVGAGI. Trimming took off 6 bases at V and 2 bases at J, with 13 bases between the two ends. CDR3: CASSRTEGNYGYTF. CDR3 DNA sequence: TGTGCCAGCAGCCGGACAGAAGGGAACTATGGCTACACCTTC.

CDR3 nucleotides: TGCAGTGCTTTAGAGTATGAGCAGTTCTTC. Translated, it gives CSALEYEQFF. V and J are TRBV20-1 and TRBJ2-1; unclear D gene. The CDR3 sequence is 10 residues long. The V and J ends lost 5 bases and 8 bases respectively, with 7 bases between them. Germline values: CDR1 DFQATT, CDR2 SNEGSKA (reference sequence).

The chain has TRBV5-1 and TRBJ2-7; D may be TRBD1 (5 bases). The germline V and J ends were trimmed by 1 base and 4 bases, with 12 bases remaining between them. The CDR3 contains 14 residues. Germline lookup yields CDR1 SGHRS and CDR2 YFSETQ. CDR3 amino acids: CASSLRSGMYEQYF. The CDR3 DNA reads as TGCGCCAGCAGCTTGAGATCAGGGATGTACGAGCAGTACTTC.

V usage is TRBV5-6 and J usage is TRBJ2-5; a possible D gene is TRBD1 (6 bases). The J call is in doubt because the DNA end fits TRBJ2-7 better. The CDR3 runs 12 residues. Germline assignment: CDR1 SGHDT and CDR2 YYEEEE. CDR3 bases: TGTGCCAGCAGCGAACAGGGTTACGAGCAGTACTTC. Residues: CASSEQGYEQYF.

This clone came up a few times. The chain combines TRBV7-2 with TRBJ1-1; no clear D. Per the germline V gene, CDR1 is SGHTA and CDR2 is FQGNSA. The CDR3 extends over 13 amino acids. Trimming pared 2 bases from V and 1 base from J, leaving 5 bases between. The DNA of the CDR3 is TGTGCCAGCAGCTTAATAGAGAACACTGAAGCTTTCTTT. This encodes CASSLIENTEAFF.

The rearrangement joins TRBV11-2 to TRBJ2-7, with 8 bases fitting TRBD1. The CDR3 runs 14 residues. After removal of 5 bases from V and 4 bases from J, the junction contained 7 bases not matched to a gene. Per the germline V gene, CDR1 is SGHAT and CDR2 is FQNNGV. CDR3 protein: CASSPGTGLYEQYF. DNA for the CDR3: TGTGCCAGCAGCCCCGGGACAGGACTATACGAGCAGTACTTC.

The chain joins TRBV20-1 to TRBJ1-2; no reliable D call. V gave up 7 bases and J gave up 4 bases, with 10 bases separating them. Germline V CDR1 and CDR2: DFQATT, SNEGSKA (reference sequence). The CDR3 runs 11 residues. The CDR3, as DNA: TGCAGTGGCCGGACTGCCTATGGCTACACCTTC. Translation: CSGRTAYGYTF.

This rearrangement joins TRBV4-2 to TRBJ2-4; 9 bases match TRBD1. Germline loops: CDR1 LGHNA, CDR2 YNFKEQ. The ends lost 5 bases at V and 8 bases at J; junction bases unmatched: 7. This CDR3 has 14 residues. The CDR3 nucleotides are TGTGCCAGCAGCTCCTGGACAGGGGTGGACATTCAGTACTTC. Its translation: CASSSWTGVDIQYF.

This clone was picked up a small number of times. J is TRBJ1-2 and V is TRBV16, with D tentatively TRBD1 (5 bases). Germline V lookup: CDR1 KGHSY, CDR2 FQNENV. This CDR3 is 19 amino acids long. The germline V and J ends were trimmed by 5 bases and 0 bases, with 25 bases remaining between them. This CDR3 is CASSEVPAGPGRANYGYTF. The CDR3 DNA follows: TGTGCCAGCAGCGAAGTACCCGCGGGACCAGGCCGAGCTAACTATGGCTACACCTTC. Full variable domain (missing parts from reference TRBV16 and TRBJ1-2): GEEVAQTPKHLVRGEGQKAKLYCAPIKGHSYVFWYQQVLKNEFKFLISFQNENVFDETGMPKERFSAKCLPNSPCSLEIQATKLEDSAVYFCASSEVPAGPGRANYGYTFGSGTRLTVV.

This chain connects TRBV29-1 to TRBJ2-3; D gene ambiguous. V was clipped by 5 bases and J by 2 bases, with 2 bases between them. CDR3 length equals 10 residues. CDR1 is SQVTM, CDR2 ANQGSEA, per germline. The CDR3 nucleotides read TGCAGCGTTTACACAGATACGCAGTATTTT. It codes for CSVYTDTQYF.